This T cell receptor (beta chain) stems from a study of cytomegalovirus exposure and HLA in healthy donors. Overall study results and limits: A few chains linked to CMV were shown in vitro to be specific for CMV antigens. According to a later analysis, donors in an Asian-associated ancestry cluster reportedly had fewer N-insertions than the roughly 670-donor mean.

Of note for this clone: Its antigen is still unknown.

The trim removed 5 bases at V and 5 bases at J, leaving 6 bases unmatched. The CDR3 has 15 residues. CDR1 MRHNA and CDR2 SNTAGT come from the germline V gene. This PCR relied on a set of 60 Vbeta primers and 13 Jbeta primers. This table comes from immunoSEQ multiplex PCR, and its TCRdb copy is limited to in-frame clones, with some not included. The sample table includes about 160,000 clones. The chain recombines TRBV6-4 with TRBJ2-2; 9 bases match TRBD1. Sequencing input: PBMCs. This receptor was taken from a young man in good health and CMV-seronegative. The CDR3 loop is CASSPSQGATGELFF. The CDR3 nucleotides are TGTGCCAGCAGTCCATCACAGGGGGCGACCGGGGAGCTGTTTTTT.